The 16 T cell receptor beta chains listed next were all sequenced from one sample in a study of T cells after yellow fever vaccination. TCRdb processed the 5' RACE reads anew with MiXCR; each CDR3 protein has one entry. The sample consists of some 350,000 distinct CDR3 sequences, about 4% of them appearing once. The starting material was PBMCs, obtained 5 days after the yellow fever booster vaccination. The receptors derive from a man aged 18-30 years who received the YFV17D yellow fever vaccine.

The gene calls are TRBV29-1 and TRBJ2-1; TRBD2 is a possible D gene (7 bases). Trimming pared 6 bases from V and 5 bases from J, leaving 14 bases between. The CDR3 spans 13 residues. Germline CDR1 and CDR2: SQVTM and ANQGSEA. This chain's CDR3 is CSVRGGRDNEQFF. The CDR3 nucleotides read TGCAGCGTGAGGGGGGGCCGGGACAATGAGCAGTTCTTC.

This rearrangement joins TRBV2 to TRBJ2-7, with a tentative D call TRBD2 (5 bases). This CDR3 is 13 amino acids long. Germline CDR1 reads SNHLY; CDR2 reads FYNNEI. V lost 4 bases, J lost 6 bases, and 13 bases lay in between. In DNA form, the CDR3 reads TGTGCCAGCAGTGGAGACGGGAATGGCGAGCAGTACGTC. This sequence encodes CASSGDGNGEQYV.

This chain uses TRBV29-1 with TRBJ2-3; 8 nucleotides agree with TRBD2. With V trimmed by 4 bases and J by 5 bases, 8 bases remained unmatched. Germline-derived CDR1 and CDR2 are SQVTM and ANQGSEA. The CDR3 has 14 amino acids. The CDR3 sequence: CSVVVAGPGDTQYF. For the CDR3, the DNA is TGCAGCGTTGTGGTAGCGGGGCCCGGAGATACGCAGTATTTT.

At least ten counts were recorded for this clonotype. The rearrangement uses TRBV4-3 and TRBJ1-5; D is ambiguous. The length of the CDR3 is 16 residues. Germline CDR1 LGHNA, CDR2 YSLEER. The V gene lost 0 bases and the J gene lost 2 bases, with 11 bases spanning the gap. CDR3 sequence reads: CASSQDLVSRNQPQHF. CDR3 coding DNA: TGCGCCAGCAGCCAAGATCTAGTGTCGCGCAATCAGCCCCAGCATTTT.

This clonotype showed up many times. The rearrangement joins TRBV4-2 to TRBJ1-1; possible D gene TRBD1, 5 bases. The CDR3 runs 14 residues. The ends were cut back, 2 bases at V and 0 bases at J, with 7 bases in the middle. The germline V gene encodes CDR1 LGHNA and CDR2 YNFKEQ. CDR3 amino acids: CASSQPGLNTEAFF. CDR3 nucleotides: TGTGCCAGCAGCCAACCAGGGCTGAACACTGAAGCTTTCTTT.

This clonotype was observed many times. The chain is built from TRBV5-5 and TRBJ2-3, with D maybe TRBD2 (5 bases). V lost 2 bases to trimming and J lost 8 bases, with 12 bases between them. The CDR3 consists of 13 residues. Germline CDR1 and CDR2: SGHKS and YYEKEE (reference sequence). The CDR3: CASSLGGQVTQYF. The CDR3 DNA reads TGTGCCAGCAGCTTAGGAGGTCAGGTTACGCAGTATTTT.

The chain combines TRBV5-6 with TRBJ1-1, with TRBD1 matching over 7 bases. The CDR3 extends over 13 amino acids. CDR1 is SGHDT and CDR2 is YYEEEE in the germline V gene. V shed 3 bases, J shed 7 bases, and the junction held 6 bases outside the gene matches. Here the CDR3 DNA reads TGTGCCAGCAGCTATGACAGGGTGGGTGAAGCTTTCTTT. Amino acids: CASSYDRVGEAFF.

The DNA of the CDR3 is TGTGCCAGCAGCAAGCCGGACCCCCGAAACCATAATTCACCCCTCCACTTT. Protein sequence: CASSKPDPRNHNSPLHF. V and J are TRBV5-6 and TRBJ1-6; D gene uncertain. The CDR3 covers 17 residues. Germline values: CDR1 SGHDT, CDR2 YYEEEE. V was cut by 4 bases and J by 5 bases, with 19 bases left in between.

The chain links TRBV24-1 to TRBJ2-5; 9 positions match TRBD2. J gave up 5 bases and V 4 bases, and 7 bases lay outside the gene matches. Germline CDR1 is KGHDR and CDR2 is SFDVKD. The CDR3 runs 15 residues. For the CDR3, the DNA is TGTGCCACCAGTGACCTAAGCGGGGGGCGGGAGACCCAGTACTTC. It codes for CATSDLSGGRETQYF.

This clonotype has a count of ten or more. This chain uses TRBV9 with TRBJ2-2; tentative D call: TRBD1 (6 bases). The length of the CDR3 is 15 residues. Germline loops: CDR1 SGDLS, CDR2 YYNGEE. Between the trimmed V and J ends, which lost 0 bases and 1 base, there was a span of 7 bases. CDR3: CASSVVGQNTGELFF. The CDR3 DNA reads TGTGCCAGCAGCGTAGTGGGACAGAACACCGGGGAGCTGTTTTTT.

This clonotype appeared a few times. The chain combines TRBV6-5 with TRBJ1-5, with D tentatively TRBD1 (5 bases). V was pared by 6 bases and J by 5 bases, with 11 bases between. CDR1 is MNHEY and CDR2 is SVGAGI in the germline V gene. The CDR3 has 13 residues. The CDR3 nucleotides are TGTGCCAGCAGCCCAGGGAGACATCAGCCCCAGCATTTT. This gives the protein CASSPGRHQPQHF.

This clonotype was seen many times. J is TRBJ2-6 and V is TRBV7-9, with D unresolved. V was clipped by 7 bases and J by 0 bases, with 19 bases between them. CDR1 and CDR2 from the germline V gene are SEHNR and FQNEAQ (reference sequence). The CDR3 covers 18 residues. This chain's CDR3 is CASTRTGIDRSGANVLTF. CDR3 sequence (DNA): TGTGCCAGCACTCGGACCGGAATTGATCGCTCTGGGGCCAACGTCCTGACTTTC.

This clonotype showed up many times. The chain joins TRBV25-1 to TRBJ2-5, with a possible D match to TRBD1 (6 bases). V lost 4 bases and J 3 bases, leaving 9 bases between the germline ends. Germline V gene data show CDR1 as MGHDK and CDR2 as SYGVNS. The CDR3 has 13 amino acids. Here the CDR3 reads CASSVPGEETQYF. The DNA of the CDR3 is TGTGCCAGCAGTGTGCCAGGGGAAGAGACCCAGTACTTC. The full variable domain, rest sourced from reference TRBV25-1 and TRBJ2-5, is EADIYQTPRYLVIGTGKKITLECSQTMGHDKMYWYQQDPGMELHLIHYSYGVNSTEKGDLSSESTVSRIRTEHFPLTLESARPSHTSQYLCASSVPGEETQYFGPGTRLLVL.

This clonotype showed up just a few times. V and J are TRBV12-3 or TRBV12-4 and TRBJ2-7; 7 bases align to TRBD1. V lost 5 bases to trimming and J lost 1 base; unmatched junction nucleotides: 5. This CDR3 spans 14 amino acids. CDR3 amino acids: CASSPPGQSYEQYF. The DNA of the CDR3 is TGTGCCAGCAGTCCCCCGGGACAGTCCTACGAGCAGTACTTC.

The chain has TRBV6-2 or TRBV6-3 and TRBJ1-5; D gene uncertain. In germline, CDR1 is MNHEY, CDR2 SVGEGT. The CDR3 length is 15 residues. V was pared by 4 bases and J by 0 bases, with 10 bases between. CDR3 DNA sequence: TGTGCCAGCAGTTGGGGTGTTACTAGCAATCAGCCCCAGCATTTT. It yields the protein CASSWGVTSNQPQHF.

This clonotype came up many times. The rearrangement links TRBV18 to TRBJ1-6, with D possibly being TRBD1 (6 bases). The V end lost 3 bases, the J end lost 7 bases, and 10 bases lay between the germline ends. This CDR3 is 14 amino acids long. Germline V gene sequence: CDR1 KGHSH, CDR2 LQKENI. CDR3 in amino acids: CASSPTGQNSPLHF. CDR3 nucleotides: TGTGCCAGCTCACCCACAGGGCAGAATTCACCCCTCCACTTT.